The rows below give T cell receptor beta chains drawn from one sample of a study of identical twins. TCRdb analysed the 5' RACE reads with MiXCR anew, one entry per CDR3 protein. The table records some 600,000 distinct CDR3 sequences, under 8.5% of them present only once. These sequences were also reported in another study, on yellow fever vaccine responses in identical twins.

Sequencing was performed on PBMCs. Receptors were obtained from a woman younger than 35 in good health. Each CDR3 is given without its conserved first and last residue.

v_call: TRBV4-1
j_call: TRBJ2-7
cdr3_aa: ASSQVSRSGYEQY

v_call: TRBV6-1
j_call: TRBJ2-5
cdr3_aa: ASPKEGSQETQY

v_call: TRBV12-1
j_call: TRBJ2-7
cdr3_aa: ASSSGEGCYEQY

v_call: TRBV5-1
j_call: TRBJ2-1
cdr3_aa: ASSDTSSYNEQF

v_call: TRBV29-1
j_call: TRBJ1-1
cdr3_aa: SSRGQLNTEAF

v_call: TRBV5-1
j_call: TRBJ2-7
cdr3_aa: ASSLSRGLYEQY

v_call: TRBV28
j_call: TRBJ1-2
cdr3_aa: ASSQTGMNGYT

v_call: TRBV4-2
j_call: TRBJ2-2
cdr3_aa: ASSFGTENTGELF

v_call: TRBV7-8
j_call: TRBJ1-2
cdr3_aa: ASSSGGVWYGYT

v_call: TRBV11-3
j_call: TRBJ2-1
cdr3_aa: ASSPPALANEQF

v_call: TRBV20-1
j_call: TRBJ2-7
cdr3_aa: SARQDRYEQY

v_call: TRBV3-1
j_call: TRBJ1-2
cdr3_aa: ASSPARQGAPGYT

v_call: TRBV3-1
j_call: TRBJ2-7
cdr3_aa: ASSPAPAGVGGEQY

v_call: TRBV6-1
j_call: TRBJ2-1
cdr3_aa: ASTSGYYNEQF

v_call: TRBV9
j_call: TRBJ2-7
cdr3_aa: ASSEGVTGGSYEQY

v_call: TRBV5-1
j_call: TRBJ1-1
cdr3_aa: ASRPGAGRTEAF

v_call: TRBV28
j_call: TRBJ2-7
cdr3_aa: ASSTGYSEGRAYEQY

v_call: TRBV29-1
j_call: TRBJ2-5
cdr3_aa: SVDTTGGQETQY

v_call: TRBV20-1
j_call: TRBJ2-1
cdr3_aa: SARDGRVGF

v_call: TRBV12-3/TRBV12-4
j_call: TRBJ1-2
cdr3_aa: ASTKKNDLYGYT

v_call: TRBV28
j_call: TRBJ2-1
cdr3_aa: ASSFWTSGAYNEQF

v_call: TRBV5-1
j_call: TRBJ1-1
cdr3_aa: ASSWGAETEAF